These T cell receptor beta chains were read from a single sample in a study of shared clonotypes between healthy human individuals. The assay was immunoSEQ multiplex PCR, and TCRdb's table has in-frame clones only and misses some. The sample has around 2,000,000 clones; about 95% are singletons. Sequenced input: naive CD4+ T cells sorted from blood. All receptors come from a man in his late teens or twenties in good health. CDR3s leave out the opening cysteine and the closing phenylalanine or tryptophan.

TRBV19	ASSSLAGALQETQY
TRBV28	ASIRAGPILAQY
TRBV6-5	ASNRDSNINSPLH
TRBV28	ASSVPGGAETQY
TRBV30	AWSVGYNTEAF
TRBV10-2	ASLIQDTYNEQF
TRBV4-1	ASSQDPQSNQPQH
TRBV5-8	ASSSPPGQGDYEQY
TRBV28	ASSLKAGQTYT
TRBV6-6	ASSYSRREKLF